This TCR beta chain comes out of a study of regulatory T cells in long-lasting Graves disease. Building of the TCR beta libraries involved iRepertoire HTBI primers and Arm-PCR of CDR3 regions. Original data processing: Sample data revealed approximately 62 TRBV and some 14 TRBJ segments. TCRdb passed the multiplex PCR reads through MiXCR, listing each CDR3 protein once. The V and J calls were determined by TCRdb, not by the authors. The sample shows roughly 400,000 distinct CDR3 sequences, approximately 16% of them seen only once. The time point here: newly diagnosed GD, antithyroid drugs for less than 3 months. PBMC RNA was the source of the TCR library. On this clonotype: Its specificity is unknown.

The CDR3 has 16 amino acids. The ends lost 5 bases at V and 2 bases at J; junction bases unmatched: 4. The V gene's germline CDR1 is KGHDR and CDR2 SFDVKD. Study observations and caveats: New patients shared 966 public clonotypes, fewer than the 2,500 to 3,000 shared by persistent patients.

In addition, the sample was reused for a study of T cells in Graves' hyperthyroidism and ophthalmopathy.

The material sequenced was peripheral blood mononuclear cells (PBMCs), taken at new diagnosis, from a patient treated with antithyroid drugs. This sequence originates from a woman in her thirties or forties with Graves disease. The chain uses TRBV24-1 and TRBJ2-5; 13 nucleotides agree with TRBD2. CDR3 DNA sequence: TGTGCCACCAGTGGGGGACTAGCGGGACCTCAAGAGACCCAGTACTTC. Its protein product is CATSGGLAGPQETQYF.